Each of the 6 T cell receptor beta chains below was sequenced from the same sample in a study of control samples from healthy donors and cancer patients. The table came from immunoSEQ multiplex PCR; TCRdb's copy has only in-frame clones and leaves some out. The repertoire holds some 130,000 clones, with 88% as singletons. The specimen was blood. The receptors derive from a middle-aged man in good health.

The chain recombines TRBV9 with TRBJ2-1; 7 nucleotides align to TRBD2. The CDR3 sequence is 12 residues long. CDR1 and CDR2 (germline): SGDLS, YYNGEE. The ends lost 7 bases at V and 9 bases at J; junction bases unmatched: 7. CDR3 sequence: CASAGERREQFF. CDR3 DNA: TGTGCCAGCGCGGGAGAACGGCGTGAGCAGTTCTTC.

The chain combines TRBV3-1 (or the pseudogene TRBV3-2) with TRBJ1-5, with 9 bases that match TRBD1. This CDR3 is built from 16 residues. CDR1 and CDR2 from the germline V gene are LGHDT and YNNKEL (reference sequence). The trim removed 4 bases at V and 2 bases at J, leaving 6 bases unmatched. The CDR3 sequence: CASSRGTGRRNQPQHF. DNA of the CDR3: TGTGCCAGCAGCCGCGGGACAGGGAGGCGCAATCAGCCCCAGCATTTT.

The chain employs TRBV3-1 (or the pseudogene TRBV3-2) and TRBJ2-1; D is perhaps TRBD2 (5 bases). CDR1 and CDR2 (germline): LGHDT, YNNKEL (reference sequence). CDR3 length: 13 amino acids. The V end was cut by 5 bases, the J end by 4 bases, with 9 bases between. This CDR3 is CASSEDLYNEQFF. CDR3 coding DNA: TGTGCCAGCAGCGAGGACTTGTACAATGAGCAGTTCTTC.

CDR3 nucleotides: TGTGCCAGCAGCTTAACGGGACAACTGTGGACCGGGGAGCTGTTTTTT. Translation: CASSLTGQLWTGELFF. J is TRBJ2-2 and V is TRBV7-3; weak D call: TRBD1 (6 bases). The CDR3 is 16 residues long. Germline CDR1 is SGHTA and CDR2 is FQGTGA. The V and J ends lost 0 bases and 5 bases respectively, with 13 bases between them.

This chain joins TRBV4-2 and TRBJ1-3; a possible D gene is TRBD1 (5 bases). Trimming left V 1 base short and J 8 bases short, with 12 bases between. The CDR3 extends over 14 amino acids. Germline CDR1 is LGHNA and CDR2 is YNFKEQ. CDR3 region: CASSQGRGGDTIYF. For the CDR3, the DNA is TGTGCCAGCAGCCAAGGAAGGGGTGGGGACACCATATATTTT.

The chain employs TRBV10-2 and TRBJ2-3; TRBD2 matches at 10 bases. Germline-derived CDR1 and CDR2 are WSHSY and SAAADI. There are 13 residues in the CDR3. V dropped 6 bases and J dropped 5; count of bases not matched to a gene: 2. DNA for the CDR3: TGCGCCAGCAGAACTAGCGGGATAGATACGCAGTATTTT. This gives the protein CASRTSGIDTQYF.